These 30 T cell receptor beta chains were all obtained from the same sample, sequenced in a study of T cells in Graves' hyperthyroidism and ophthalmopathy. Regions amplified from RNA transcripts were the TCR beta CDR3 regions. In the first-round RT-PCR of the TCR CDR3, the HTBI primer set was used. In TCRdb, the multiplex PCR reads were re-called with MiXCR into one record per CDR3 protein. There are hundreds of thousands of distinct CDR3 sequences in the sample; roughly 15% occur only once, and less than 15% lies in the top ten. Sequenced: blood. The receptors come from a young man with Graves' ophthalmopathy.

This clonotype was counted many times. The chain employs TRBV20-1 and TRBJ2-1, with 9 bases that match TRBD1. The CDR3 consists of 12 residues. V lost 1 base to trimming and J lost 12 bases; unmatched junction nucleotides: 4. Germline values: CDR1 DFQATT, CDR2 SNEGSKA (reference sequence). For the CDR3, the DNA is TGCAGTGCTAGAGCCCCGGGACAGGGGCAGTTCTTC. This codes for CSARAPGQGQFF.

This clonotype has at least ten counts. This chain joins TRBV12-3 or TRBV12-4 and TRBJ1-2; 9 positions agree with TRBD1. The CDR3 totals 13 residues. Unmatched junction bases numbered 7, after V lost 7 bases and J lost 7 bases. Here the CDR3 DNA reads TGTGCCAGCACCAAACAGGGGGCCATTGGCTACACCTTC. Its protein is CASTKQGAIGYTF.

At least ten counts were recorded for this clonotype. V is TRBV4-2 and J is TRBJ2-3, with TRBD1 matching 9 bases. CDR3 length: 15 residues. With 5 bases clipped from V and 3 bases from J, the junction kept 6 bases outside the gene matches. Germline CDR1 is LGHNA and CDR2 is YNFKEQ. As DNA, the CDR3 is TGTGCCAGCAGCAACCCGGGACAGGGAACAGATACGCAGTATTTT. Protein: CASSNPGQGTDTQYF.

This clonotype has at least ten counts. The V gene is TRBV2, the J gene TRBJ2-7; TRBD1 matches 7 bases. Per germline, CDR1 SNHLY and CDR2 FYNNEI. V shed 2 bases and J 6 bases; nucleotides not matched to a gene: 1. CDR3 length: 12 amino acids. CDR3 region: CASSESGGEQYF. The CDR3 DNA is TGTGCCAGCAGTGAATCAGGGGGCGAGCAGTACTTC. Drawing the rest from reference TRBV2 and TRBJ2-7, the complete variable domain is EPEVTQTPSHQVTQMGQEVILRCVPISNHLYFYWYRQILGQKVEFLVSFYNNEISEKSEIFDDQFSVERPDGSNFTLKIRSTKLEDSAMYFCASSESGGEQYFGPGTRLTVT.

At least ten counts were recorded for this clonotype. The chain combines TRBV11-2 with TRBJ1-6, with 8 bases lining up with TRBD1. V dropped 4 bases and J dropped 7; count of bases not matched to a gene: 15. Germline V gene sequence: CDR1 SGHAT, CDR2 FQNNGV. The CDR3 spans 18 residues. The CDR3 DNA reads as TGTGCCAGCAGCTCCCACAGACAGGGGAGGTCAGAAAATTCACCCCTCCACTTT. As protein: CASSSHRQGRSENSPLHF.

This clonotype was counted many times. This chain links TRBV20-1 with TRBJ2-7; D is possibly TRBD1 or TRBD2 (7 bases each). CDR3 length equals 14 residues. Germline V gene data show CDR1 as DFQATT and CDR2 as SNEGSKA (reference sequence). With 5 bases removed from V and 5 bases from J, the gap between germline ends came to 19 bases. The CDR3 nucleotides read TGCAGTGCTTGGACAGGCCAAGGGGGGGACGAGCAGTACTTC. This gives the protein CSAWTGQGGDEQYF.

This clonotype was seen ten or more times. J is TRBJ1-2 and V is TRBV3-1; D unresolved. Trimming took 4 bases from V and 6 from J, leaving 6 bases between them. Per germline, CDR1 LGHDT and CDR2 YNNKEL (reference sequence). The CDR3 contains 11 residues. CDR3 protein: CASSLGHGYTF. For the CDR3, the DNA is TGTGCCAGCAGCCTCGGCCATGGCTACACCTTC.

The chain joins TRBV20-1 to TRBJ2-1, with TRBD2 matching over 8 bases. Trimming cost V 6 bases and J 6 bases; bases outside gene matches: 10. The CDR3 runs to 14 residues. Germline lookup yields CDR1 DFQATT and CDR2 SNEGSKA (reference sequence). CDR3 nucleotide sequence: TGCAGTGCCCACCCTAGCGGGTGGGTCAATGAGCAGTTCTTC. Its protein product is CSAHPSGWVNEQFF.

In this sample, this clonotype turned up many times. The chain couples TRBV18 to TRBJ2-3; perhaps D is TRBD1 or TRBD2 (5 bases each). CDR1 and CDR2 from the germline V gene are KGHSH and LQKENI. V lost 5 bases to trimming and J lost 3 bases, with 15 bases between them. The CDR3 totals 15 residues. The CDR3 is CASSTTEGYTDTQYF. CDR3 bases: TGTGCCAGCTCAACGACAGAGGGTTATACAGATACGCAGTATTTT. Supplemented by reference TRBV18 and TRBJ2-3, the full variable domain reads NAGVMQNPRHLVRRRGQEARLRCSPMKGHSHVYWYRQLPEEGLKFMVYLQKENIIDESGMPKERFSAEFPKEGPSILRIQQVVRGDSAAYFCASSTTEGYTDTQYFGPGTRLTVL.

This clonotype was seen repeatedly, ten times or more. The chain joins TRBV20-1 to TRBJ1-2, with unresolved D. Germline lookup yields CDR1 DFQATT and CDR2 SNEGSKA (reference sequence). Trimming took off 3 bases at V and 3 bases at J, with 11 bases between the two ends. The CDR3 consists of 13 residues. Here the CDR3 reads CSASGGHDYGYTF. The DNA of the CDR3 is TGCAGTGCTAGTGGCGGGCATGACTATGGCTACACCTTC.

This clonotype has a handful of counts. DNA of the CDR3: TGTGCCAGTAGTCCCCCGAGGCAGCCCCAGCATTTT. Translating gives CASSPPRQPQHF. This chain connects TRBV19 to TRBJ1-5, with unresolved D. Trimming pared 5 bases from V and 7 bases from J, leaving 9 bases between. The CDR3 is 12 amino acids. Germline CDR1 reads LNHDA; CDR2 reads SQIVND (reference sequence).

The table lists this clonotype with a count of one. No conserved phenylalanine or tryptophan is present at the end of the CDR3, so a read error is the likely explanation. The chain joins TRBV27 to TRBJ2-5; the match to TRBD1 covers 9 bases. The CDR3 runs 14 residues. The germline V gene has CDR1 MNHEY and CDR2 SMNVEV (reference sequence). CDR3: CASSGTGNQETQYL. The CDR3 DNA reads TGTGCTAGCTCCGGGACAGGGAACCAAGAGACCCAGTACCTC.

This clonotype has a count of ten or more. This chain connects TRBV6-5 to TRBJ1-1; no reliable D call. The germline gives CDR1 MNHEY, CDR2 SVGAGI. V lost 0 bases and J lost 0, with 8 bases in between. The CDR3 is 15 amino acids. CDR3 protein: CASSYSRPLNTEAFF. The CDR3, as DNA: TGTGCCAGCAGTTACTCTCGGCCGCTGAACACTGAAGCTTTCTTT.

This clonotype occurred many times. The J gene is TRBJ2-5, the V gene TRBV6-5; D is undetermined. Germline V gene lookup returns CDR1 MNHEY and CDR2 SVGAGI. The CDR3 has 15 residues. Between the trimmed V and J ends, which lost 2 bases and 0 bases, there was a span of 10 bases. In DNA form, the CDR3 reads TGTGCCAGCAGTTACGGTTGGACGGACCAAGAGACCCAGTACTTC. Translation: CASSYGWTDQETQYF.

This clonotype was seen only a few times. The chain couples TRBV12-3 or TRBV12-4 to TRBJ2-7; 9 positions match TRBD1. CDR3 length: 13 amino acids. Trimming at V came to 5 bases and at J to 5 bases, leaving 4 bases not matched to a gene. The CDR3 is CASSNGQGNEQYF. In nucleotides, the CDR3 is TGTGCCAGCAGTAATGGACAGGGGAACGAGCAGTACTTC.

This clonotype was found many times. The V gene is TRBV7-8, the J gene TRBJ1-2; no reliable D call. CDR3 length: 15 amino acids. Per the germline V gene, CDR1 is SGHVS and CDR2 is FQNEAQ. Trimming removed 3 bases at V and 2 bases at J, with 13 bases between. CDR3 nucleotide sequence: TGTGCCAGCAGCTTGGTACGGGTGGCAAACTATGGCTACACCTTC. The encoded protein is CASSLVRVANYGYTF.

Only a few counts were recorded for this clonotype. The chain carries TRBV9 and TRBJ2-1; 10 nucleotides agree with TRBD2. This CDR3 contains 15 residues. V shed 0 bases, J shed 6 bases, and the junction held 3 bases outside the gene matches. The germline gives CDR1 SGDLS, CDR2 YYNGEE. The CDR3 bases are TGTGCCAGCAGCGTAGTGAGCGGGAGGGCCAATGAGCAGTTCTTC. Protein sequence: CASSVVSGRANEQFF.

Many counts were recorded for this clonotype. The chain couples TRBV7-6 to TRBJ2-3; TRBD2 matches at 11 bases. This CDR3 is built from 16 residues. In germline, CDR1 is SGHVS, CDR2 FNYEAQ. J lost 4 bases, V lost 6 bases, and 9 bases had no gene match. This CDR3 reads CASRPRTSGGSDTQYF. CDR3 DNA: TGTGCCAGCAGACCACGTACTAGCGGGGGTTCAGATACGCAGTATTTT.

This clonotype was seen repeatedly, ten times or more. The chain has TRBV5-1 and TRBJ1-1; 7 nucleotides align to TRBD1. CDR3 length: 14 amino acids. In germline, CDR1 is SGHRS, CDR2 YFSETQ. The V segment lost 4 bases and the J segment 4 bases; nucleotides outside the gene matches: 7. In DNA form, the CDR3 reads TGCGCCAGCAGCGTGGACCAGGGGGGCACTGAAGCTTTCTTT. The encoded protein is CASSVDQGGTEAFF.

This clonotype has at least ten counts. The chain employs TRBV13 and TRBJ2-3, with D unclear. V dropped 3 bases and J dropped 3 bases, with 10 bases sitting between them. The CDR3 covers 14 residues. The germline gives CDR1 PRHDT, CDR2 FYEKMQ (reference sequence). CDR3 coding DNA: TGTGCCAGCAGCTTCTACCCTCCTACAGATACGCAGTATTTT. Its translation is CASSFYPPTDTQYF.

This clonotype was detected ten times or more. The rearrangement joins TRBV13 to TRBJ2-2; D is uncertain. There are 15 residues in the CDR3. The ends were cut back, 1 base at V and 1 base at J, with 7 bases in the middle. Germline CDR1 reads PRHDT; CDR2 reads FYEKMQ (reference sequence). CDR3 nucleotide sequence: TGTGCCAGCAGCTTAGATTCAGTGAACACCGGGGAGCTGTTTTTT. It codes for CASSLDSVNTGELFF.

This clonotype occurred many times. The rearrangement uses TRBV19 and TRBJ2-7, with 13 positions matching TRBD2. The CDR3 has 15 residues. The V gene's germline CDR1 is LNHDA and CDR2 SQIVND (reference sequence). With 3 bases clipped from V and 2 bases from J, the junction kept 1 base outside the gene matches. CDR3 region: CASSMGLAGTYEQYF. The CDR3 coding sequence is TGTGCCAGTAGTATGGGACTAGCGGGGACCTACGAGCAGTACTTC.

CDR3 sequence reads: CASRKLAGGTQYF. The CDR3 DNA reads TGTGCCAGCAGGAAACTAGCGGGGGGTACGCAGTATTTT. The genes are TRBV3-1 and TRBJ2-3; 12 bases match TRBD2. The germline CDR1 and CDR2 sequences are LGHDT and YNNKEL (reference sequence). V gave up 6 bases and J gave up 8 bases; unmatched junction bases: 3. The CDR3 sequence is 13 residues long.

This sequence joins TRBV19 and TRBJ2-7; 12 bases line up with TRBD2. J was trimmed by 3 bases and V by 4 bases; bases with no gene match: 16. The CDR3 has 19 residues. Germline V gene lookup returns CDR1 LNHDA and CDR2 SQIVND (reference sequence). Here the CDR3 DNA reads TGTGCCAGTAGTAACCCCCCGGTAGGTCTAGCGGGAGGGTACTACGAGCAGTACTTC. It codes for CASSNPPVGLAGGYYEQYF.

V and J are TRBV29-1 and TRBJ2-2; 8 nucleotides match TRBD1. The length of the CDR3 is 14 residues. V lost 7 bases and J lost 5; bases outside the gene matches: 9. From germline, CDR1 is SQVTM and CDR2 ANQGSEA. This chain's CDR3 is CSGGAGGLTGELFF. Here the CDR3 DNA reads TGCAGCGGAGGAGCAGGGGGCTTAACCGGGGAGCTGTTTTTT.

The CDR3 coding sequence is TGTGCCAGCACCAGGGGCAGGGGGCTGGATCAGCCCCAGCATTTT. Protein product: CASTRGRGLDQPQHF. V and J are TRBV6-1 and TRBJ1-5; 8 bases agree with TRBD1. This CDR3 is built from 15 residues. Germline V CDR1 and CDR2: MNHNS, SASEGT. With V trimmed by 7 bases and J by 5 bases, 10 bases remained unmatched.

Many counts were recorded for this clonotype. The rearrangement uses TRBV24-1 and TRBJ2-1; 16 nucleotides agree with TRBD2. The CDR3 spans 17 residues. Looked up from germline, CDR1 is KGHDR and CDR2 is SFDVKD. With V trimmed by 4 bases and J by 7 bases, 6 bases remained unmatched. Here the CDR3 DNA reads TGTGCCACCAGTGACCTCGGGACTAGCGGGAGGGCTAATGAGCAGTTCTTC. Translation gives CATSDLGTSGRANEQFF.

J is TRBJ2-7 and V is TRBV9; 13 bases map to TRBD2. CDR1 and CDR2 from the germline V gene are SGDLS and YYNGEE. The CDR3 has 16 residues. V lost 2 bases and J lost 3; bases outside the gene matches: 5. The CDR3 region is CASSVGLAGFFYEQYF. The CDR3 DNA reads as TGTGCCAGCAGCGTGGGACTAGCGGGGTTTTTCTACGAGCAGTACTTC.

This clonotype was seen many times. V is TRBV2 and J is TRBJ2-5; D is unclear. The CDR3 runs to 13 residues. Germline-derived CDR1 and CDR2 are SNHLY and FYNNEI. The V end lost 3 bases, the J end lost 2 bases, and 7 bases lay between the germline ends. CDR3 sequence reads: CASSEGWQETQYF. The CDR3 bases are TGTGCCAGCAGTGAGGGTTGGCAAGAGACCCAGTACTTC.

This clonotype was counted at least ten times. The CDR3 sequence is CATTSPWSEQYF. The CDR3 DNA reads as TGTGCCACGACATCACCATGGAGCGAGCAGTACTTC. The V gene is TRBV6-1, the J gene TRBJ2-7, with no clear D. CDR1 and CDR2 (germline): MNHNS, SASEGT. V lost 10 bases, J lost 6 bases, and 16 bases lay in between. The CDR3 runs to 12 residues.